This T cell receptor beta chain was profiled in a study of blood T cell repertoires in COVID-19. Study-wide context: Both acute and convalescent COVID-19 samples were obtained from the United States, Italy and Spain. Nucleic acid was either cDNA or gDNA, and it came from T cells, B-cell-depleted T cells, or PBMCs.

Seattle patients were enrolled during active infection and followed longitudinally. This CDR3 spans 17 amino acids. The V gene end was trimmed by 5 bases and the J gene end by 4 bases; junction bases not matched to a gene: 15. The germline V gene has CDR1 SGHNT and CDR2 YYREEE (reference sequence). Authors' analysis steps: Reference gene primer amplification in the assay estimated nucleated cell counts. The table came from immunoSEQ multiplex PCR; TCRdb's copy has only in-frame clones and leaves some out. The V and J calls and clone size were taken over from that table, and D and trimming were inferred from the DNA. The sample holds fewer than 300,000 clones, approximately 90% seen once.

This receptor was identified in a woman between 50 and 59 years old with COVID-19, enrolled during active disease. Source material: peripheral blood. This sequence joins TRBV5-4 and TRBJ1-2; 9 bases line up with TRBD1. CDR3 bases: TGTGCCAGCAGGTCAGGGGGGCTTCCGGGACAGGGCTATGGCTACACCTTC. Its protein product is CASRSGGLPGQGYGYTF.